This T cell receptor (beta chain) was sequenced during a study of T cell responses to AZD1222 COVID-19 vaccine (dated by TCRdb to the early 2020s). Regarding the research as a whole: AZD1222 recipients whose second dose came at about 4 weeks and those whose second dose came at about 12 weeks were combined into one group, since spike-specific TCR depth and breadth did not differ between the two schedules. TCR sequencing covered roughly 230 trial participants: about 210 given two doses of AZD1222 and about 26 given two doses of MenACWY control vaccine. Trial participants were enrolled into age subgroups of 18-55, 56-69 and 70-plus years, which contained 148, 28 and 57 TCR-sequenced participants, respectively. General findings and caveats noted by the study authors: Reportedly, almost half of the unique spike-specific TCRs recognized epitopes lying outside the regions that are mutated in the B.1.351 and B.1.1.7 variants. The whole spike protein was spanned by vaccine-associated CD4 TCRs, and dominant responses were seen in regions 160-218 and 743-854. After two AZD1222 doses, both the breadth and the depth of spike-specific TCRs were significantly higher than at day 0 and than in MenACWY recipients. Participants were mostly white British, with more females than males. The authors suggested clonal diversity may have been underestimated. The 56-69-year group was small, and its depth increase did not reach significance, likely because of low power. Conclusions about previously exposed vaccinees are limited, since just a handful of AZD1222 recipients were seropositive for SARS-CoV-2 at baseline. Because no day 14 peak-response samples were available, repertoires were characterized only after the peak T cell response.

The sample's time point label, decoded: baseline before first vaccination. Vaccinee samples came from UK trials COV001 and COV002, including a single-blind randomized controlled phase 2/3 trial of AZD1222 (ChAdOx1 nCoV-19) in healthy adults. Trial participant PBMC samples were collected at day 0 and day 28 after the second dose for TCRbeta chain sequencing. Trimmed from V: 5 bases; trimmed from J: 0 bases; junction bases lacking a gene match: 14. The CDR3 holds 20 amino acids from the cysteine to the phenylalanine. The kept DNA is CDR3 alone, 60 bases in frame from the first base. Sequences MDHEN (CDR1) and SYDVKM (CDR2) are obtained from the germline V gene. With respect to this clone: Its recognized antigen is unknown. No much larger clone exists at a distance of one base, and base qualities are not known.

The CDR3 regions of human TCRbeta chains were analyzed by immunosequencing. In the paper's pipeline: Repertoire TCRs were matched against a reference library of SARS-CoV-2-specific TCRs generated with the MIRA antigen-specificity platform. Breadth was defined as the fraction of unique TCRs that were SARS-CoV-2-associated, and depth was defined as the fraction of total T cells that were SARS-CoV-2-associated. Using the MIRA data, every spike-specific TCR was mapped to the spike region that the TCR reacted to and assigned to either a CD4 or a CD8 class. Log10-transformed breadth and depth values were compared by one-way ANOVA with Sidak's multiple comparisons tests. TCRdb stores this immuneACCESS table with in-frame sequences only. Part of the clones is absent; in the studies checked, under half of the shortfall reflects unresolved V genes, and no reason is known for the rest. V and J calls and clone size follow that table, whereas D and trimming were derived from the DNA. The sample records around 170,000 clones, more than 75% of which are singletons. The ten top clones hold 0.99% of the sample.

This receptor was identified in an adult in good health. Recombination joined TRBV28 with TRBJ2-1, and TRBD2 aligns with 12 junction nucleotides. Sequencing was performed on peripheral blood, taken on day 0 of AZD1222 vaccination. The nucleotide sequence is TGTGCCAGCAGTGTGTGGGCTAGCGGGAGGGTTCGGGGCTCCTACAATGAGCAGTTCTTC. Translated, it gives CASSVWASGRVRGSYNEQFF. Reference TRBV28 and TRBJ2-1 genes cover what lies past the CDR3, so the full variable domain is DVKVTQSSRYLVKRTGEKVFLECVQDMDHENMFWYRQDPGLGLRLIYFSYDVKMKEKGDIPEGYSVSREKKERFSLILESASTNQTSMYLCASSVWASGRVRGSYNEQFFGPGTRLTVL.